Listed below are T cell receptor beta chains from one sample, sequenced in a study of T-cell reconstitution after alpha-beta-depleted transplantation in children. In TCRdb, the PCR reads were re-called with MiXCR into one record per CDR3 protein. The data contain hundreds of thousands of distinct CDR3 sequences, around 15% of them singletons. Sequencing was performed on PBMCs, mostly from graft donor cells, taken 360 days after TCRalphabeta/CD19-depleted stem cell transplant. Receptors were obtained from a male patient between 2 and 9 years old who had a stem cell transplant for acute lymphoblastic leukemia, so the T cells may come from the graft donor. Both conserved end residues are part of each CDR3. The D gene is left open where the match is weak. Clone size appears in some rows only: once, few, many, or a class for an expanded clone.

d_gene,abundance,v_gene,j_gene,CDR3nt,CDR3aa
.,few,TRBV7-9,TRBJ2-6,TGTGCCAGCGTCCGAGGAAAATCTGGGGCCAACGTCCTGACTTTC,CASVRGKSGANVLTF
TRBD2,.,TRBV20-1,TRBJ2-1,TGCAGTGCTAGAGAAGGGACTAGCGGGAGAAATGAGCAGTTCTTC,CSAREGTSGRNEQFF
.,few,TRBV11-2,TRBJ2-2,TGTGCCAGCAGCCTCCTCTTAGCTGATCTTAAGAACACCGGGGAGCTGTTTTTT,CASSLLLADLKNTGELFF
TRBD2,.,TRBV18,TRBJ2-2,TGTGCCAGCTCACCTAGCGGGGCCGCGAACACCGGGGAGCTGTTTTTT,CASSPSGAANTGELFF
TRBD1,few,TRBV7-3,TRBJ2-1,TGTGCCAGCAGCCTACAGGGGGCGTTGGATGAGCAGTTCTTC,CASSLQGALDEQFF
.,.,TRBV5-1,TRBJ2-1,TGCGCCAGCAGCTTTAACTTCCGCGGGGATGAGCAGTTCTTC,CASSFNFRGDEQFF
TRBD2,.,TRBV7-3,TRBJ2-3,TGTGCCAGCAGCTTAACGGGGACTAGCGGAGGCACAGATACGCAGTATTTT,CASSLTGTSGGTDTQYF
.,many,TRBV12-3/TRBV12-4,TRBJ2-7,TGTGCCAGCAGCCCCTTTTACGGCGAGCAGTACTTC,CASSPFYGEQYF
TRBD2,.,TRBV5-5,TRBJ2-3,TGTGCCAGCAGCTTGTTGCGGGAGGGCCCAGATACGCAGTATTTT,CASSLLREGPDTQYF
.,.,TRBV28,TRBJ2-2,TGTGCCAGCAGTCAGGGGCCCACCGGGGAGCTGTTTTTT,CASSQGPTGELFF
.,.,TRBV20-1,TRBJ2-1,TGCAGTGCTAGAGAGTCTGGAGTGTTTTACAATGAGCAGTTCTTC,CSARESGVFYNEQFF
.,.,TRBV5-1,TRBJ2-3,TGCGCCAGCAGCTTGGACAGCGGAGCGGATACGCAGTATTTT,CASSLDSGADTQYF
TRBD2,many,TRBV4-2,TRBJ2-7,TGTGCCAGCAGCCAAGATTGGGAGGGCTACGAGCAGTACTTC,CASSQDWEGYEQYF
TRBD2,few,TRBV7-6,TRBJ2-1,TGTGCCAGCAGCCTACAAGCGGGAGGGCCGATATACAATGAGCAGTTCTTC,CASSLQAGGPIYNEQFF
TRBD2,few,TRBV10-3,TRBJ2-5,TGTGCCTTCAGTTCCCCCCGGGGCGGGAGAAAAGAGACCCAGTACTTC,CAFSSPRGGRKETQYF
TRBD1,many,TRBV29-1,TRBJ2-7,TGCAGCGCCATCGGGACAGACTCCTACGAGCAGTACTTC,CSAIGTDSYEQYF
TRBD1,few,TRBV27,TRBJ1-1,TGTGCCAGCAGTCTGGACAGGGGCCGAGGTGCTTTCTTT,CASSLDRGRGAFF
.,.,TRBV29-1,TRBJ1-3,TGCAGCGTTCAGAGGTCACTTGGAAACACCATATATTTT,CSVQRSLGNTIYF
TRBD2,few,TRBV5-1,TRBJ2-5,TGCGCCAGCAGCTTGGGGGTTATAGCGGGCCGCCAAGAGACCCAGTACTTC,CASSLGVIAGRQETQYF
.,few,TRBV4-2,TRBJ2-7,TGTGCCAGCAGCTACCTCGGGGAGACCGAGCAGTACTTC,CASSYLGETEQYF
.,.,TRBV2,TRBJ2-6,TGTGCCAGCATCTCGTGGGCTGGGGCCAACGTCCTGACTTTC,CASISWAGANVLTF
TRBD2,few,TRBV28,TRBJ2-1,TGTGCCAGCAGTTTGGGGACTAGCCTTGAGCAGTTCTTC,CASSLGTSLEQFF
.,.,TRBV24-1,TRBJ2-3,TGTGCCACCAGTGATTTTCGACAAAGCACAGATACGCAGTATTTT,CATSDFRQSTDTQYF
.,few,TRBV27,TRBJ1-5,TGTGCCAGCGTGGACTATTTCCAGCCCCAGCATTTT,CASVDYFQPQHF
TRBD1,many,TRBV20-1,TRBJ2-7,TGCAGTGCTAGAGCCCGGACAGGGTCGTATTCCTCCTACGAGCAGTACTTC,CSARARTGSYSSYEQYF
.,.,TRBV28,TRBJ2-6,TGTGCCAGCACCCAAGGCGGACGAGGGGCCAACGTCCTGACTTTC,CASTQGGRGANVLTF
.,few,TRBV5-1,TRBJ2-1,TGCGCCAGCAGCTTTGGACCCAACAATGAGCAGTTCTTC,CASSFGPNNEQFF
.,.,TRBV5-1,TRBJ2-6,TGCGCCAGCAGCTTGTTCGGGGACGGGGGACACTCTGGGGCCAACTTCCTGACTTTC,CASSLFGDGGHSGANFLTF
.,.,TRBV12-3/TRBV12-4,TRBJ1-1,TGTGCCAGCAGTTTATGGCAGGGGAAGACTGAAGCTTTCTTT,CASSLWQGKTEAFF
.,many,TRBV20-1,TRBJ1-1,TGCAGTGCTAGGCCCTCCCCGCTAGCTGAAGCTTTCTTT,CSARPSPLAEAFF
.,few,TRBV7-6,TRBJ2-2,TGTGCCAGCAGCTTATTAGAGGCCGGGGAGCTGTTTTTT,CASSLLEAGELFF
TRBD1,.,TRBV4-1,TRBJ1-3,TGCGCCAGCAGCCAAGTATCCGGAAAGACAGGGGCTGGAAACACCATATATTTT,CASSQVSGKTGAGNTIYF
.,many,TRBV7-9,TRBJ2-5,TGTGCCAGCAGCCCTCCATTTGGTGCTCAAGAGACCCAGTACTTC,CASSPPFGAQETQYF
TRBD1,few,TRBV7-9,TRBJ2-7,TGTGCCAGCAGCTTAGGTCCCTTAGGACAGGTTTCCTACGAGCAGTACTTC,CASSLGPLGQVSYEQYF
.,few,TRBV5-1,TRBJ2-7,TGCGCCAGCAGCAACCGCCACAGGGAGGGCGAGCAGTACTTC,CASSNRHREGEQYF
TRBD2,many,TRBV27,TRBJ2-1,TGTGCCAGCAGTTTGGTGGGACTAGCTTTCCATGAGCAGTTCTTC,CASSLVGLAFHEQFF
TRBD1,.,TRBV25-1,TRBJ1-2,TGTGCCAGCAGTGAAGCAGGGGGGCACTATGGCTACACCTTC,CASSEAGGHYGYTF
TRBD2,few,TRBV28,TRBJ2-7,TGTGCCAGCAGTCGCTCCTTAGCGGGAGGGGCGTACGAGCAGTACTTC,CASSRSLAGGAYEQYF
TRBD2,.,TRBV11-1,TRBJ2-1,TGTGCCAGCAGCTTAGCCGATTGGCGGGAGGGCCTAGGATATGAGCAGTTCTTC,CASSLADWREGLGYEQFF
.,.,TRBV10-2,TRBJ1-1,TGCGCCAGCAGTGAACCTCGAGGGGGTCCTGAAGCTTTCTTT,CASSEPRGGPEAFF
.,many,TRBV12-3/TRBV12-4,TRBJ2-3,TGTGCCAGCAGGGGGACAGATACGCAGTATTTT,CASRGTDTQYF
.,few,TRBV28,TRBJ2-3,TGTGCCAGCAGACTTAACACGGATACGCAGTATTTT,CASRLNTDTQYF
TRBD2,.,TRBV5-1,TRBJ2-2,TGCGCCAGCAGCTTCGGGGCCGGGAGGATCACCGGGGAGCTGTTTTTT,CASSFGAGRITGELFF
TRBD2,.,TRBV7-9,TRBJ2-2,TGTGCCAGCAGCTCTCCGGGAGGCCCCACCGGGGAGCTGTTTTTT,CASSSPGGPTGELFF
TRBD2,many,TRBV28,TRBJ2-3,TGTGCCAGCGGGACTAGGGAACCGAATACGCAGTATTTT,CASGTREPNTQYF
.,few,TRBV25-1,TRBJ2-1,TGTGCCAGCGTTCAGCCAGGTACCTACAATGAGCAGTTCTTC,CASVQPGTYNEQFF
TRBD1,.,TRBV9,TRBJ2-5,TGTGCCAGCAGCGCCACAGGGGGACCACAAGAGACCCAGTACTTC,CASSATGGPQETQYF
.,few,TRBV27,TRBJ1-5,TGTGCCAGCAGTTTAACTAGGAATCAGCCCCAGCATTTT,CASSLTRNQPQHF
.,few,TRBV11-2,TRBJ2-7,TGTGCCAGCAAACAGGGCTCACCCCTCTACGAGCAGTACTTC,CASKQGSPLYEQYF
.,many,TRBV29-1,TRBJ2-7,TGCAGCGTTGGCAGGCATTTGGACGAGCAGTACTTC,CSVGRHLDEQYF
.,.,TRBV5-1,TRBJ2-5,TGCGCCAGCAGCTTGGAGGGCTGGGGAGAGACCCAGTACTTC,CASSLEGWGETQYF